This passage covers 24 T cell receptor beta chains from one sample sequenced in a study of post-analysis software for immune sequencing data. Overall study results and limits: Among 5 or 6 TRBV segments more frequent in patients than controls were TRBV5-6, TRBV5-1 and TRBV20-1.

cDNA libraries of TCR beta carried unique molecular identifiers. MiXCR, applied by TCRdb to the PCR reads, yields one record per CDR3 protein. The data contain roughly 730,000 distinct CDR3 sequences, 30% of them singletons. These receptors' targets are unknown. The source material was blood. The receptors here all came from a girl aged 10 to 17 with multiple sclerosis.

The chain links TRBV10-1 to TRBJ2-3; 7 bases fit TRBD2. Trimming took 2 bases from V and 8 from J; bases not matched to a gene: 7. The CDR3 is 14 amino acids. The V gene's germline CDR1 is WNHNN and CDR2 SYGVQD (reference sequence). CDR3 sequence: CASSEGGGFGTQYF. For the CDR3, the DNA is TGCGCCAGCAGTGAGGGGGGGGGGTTCGGTACGCAGTATTTT.

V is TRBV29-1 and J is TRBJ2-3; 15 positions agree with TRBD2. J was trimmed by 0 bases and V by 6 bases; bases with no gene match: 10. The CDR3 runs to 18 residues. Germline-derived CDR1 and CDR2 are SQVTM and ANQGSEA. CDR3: CSVSGLAGGTTSTDTQYF. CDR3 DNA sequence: TGCAGCGTCTCCGGACTAGCGGGGGGGACCACTAGCACAGATACGCAGTATTTT.

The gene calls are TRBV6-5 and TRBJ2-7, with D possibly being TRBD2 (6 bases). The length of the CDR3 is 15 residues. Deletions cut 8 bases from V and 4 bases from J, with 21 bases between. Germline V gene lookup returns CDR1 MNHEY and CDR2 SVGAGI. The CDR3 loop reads CASSLGGTQDYEQYF. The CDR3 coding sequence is TGTGCCAGCTCCCTCGGAGGGACTCAAGATTACGAGCAGTACTTC.

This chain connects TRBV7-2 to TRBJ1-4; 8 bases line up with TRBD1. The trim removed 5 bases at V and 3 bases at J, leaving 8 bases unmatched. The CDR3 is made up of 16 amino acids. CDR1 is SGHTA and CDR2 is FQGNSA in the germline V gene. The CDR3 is CASSPRQGRANEKLFF. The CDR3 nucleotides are TGTGCCAGCAGCCCACGACAGGGGCGGGCTAATGAAAAACTGTTTTTT.

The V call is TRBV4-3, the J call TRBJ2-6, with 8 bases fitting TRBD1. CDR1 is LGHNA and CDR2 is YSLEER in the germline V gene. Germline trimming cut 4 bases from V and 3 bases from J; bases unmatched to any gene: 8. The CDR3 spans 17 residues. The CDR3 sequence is CASSRTTGGGGANVLTF. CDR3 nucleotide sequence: TGCGCCAGCAGCCGGACCACAGGGGGTGGTGGGGCCAACGTCCTGACTTTC.

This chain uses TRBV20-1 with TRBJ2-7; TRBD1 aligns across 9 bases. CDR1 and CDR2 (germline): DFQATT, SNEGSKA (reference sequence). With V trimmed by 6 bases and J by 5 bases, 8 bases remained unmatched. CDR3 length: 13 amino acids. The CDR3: CSAPDRGGHEQYF. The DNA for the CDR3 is TGCAGTGCCCCGGACAGGGGTGGCCACGAGCAGTACTTC.

The CDR3 DNA follows: TGTGCCAGTAGTGGTACGTGGGGCCGGGGCTACACCTTC. As protein: CASSGTWGRGYTF. The chain uses TRBV19 and TRBJ1-2, with a tentative D call TRBD1 (5 bases). The germline gives CDR1 LNHDA, CDR2 SQIVND (reference sequence). The CDR3 is 13 amino acids. V dropped 5 bases and J dropped 8 bases, with 15 bases sitting between them.

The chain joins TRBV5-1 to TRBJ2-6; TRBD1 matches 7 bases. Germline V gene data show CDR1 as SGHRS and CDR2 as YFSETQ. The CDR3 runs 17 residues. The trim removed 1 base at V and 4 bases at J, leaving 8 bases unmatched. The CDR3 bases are TGCGCCAGCAGCTTGTCGACAGGGAATCCAGGGGCCAACGTCCTGACTTTC. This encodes CASSLSTGNPGANVLTF.

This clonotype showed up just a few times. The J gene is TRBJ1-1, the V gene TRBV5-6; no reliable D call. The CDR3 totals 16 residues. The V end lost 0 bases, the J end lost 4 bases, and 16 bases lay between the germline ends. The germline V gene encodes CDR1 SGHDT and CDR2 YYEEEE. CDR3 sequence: CASSLAAVVGSTEAFF. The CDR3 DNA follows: TGTGCCAGCAGCTTGGCCGCGGTGGTGGGTAGCACTGAAGCTTTCTTT.

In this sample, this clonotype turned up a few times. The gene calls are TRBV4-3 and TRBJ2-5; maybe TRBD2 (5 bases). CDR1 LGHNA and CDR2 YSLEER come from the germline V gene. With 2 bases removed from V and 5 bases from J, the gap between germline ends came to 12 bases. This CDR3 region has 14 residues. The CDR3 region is CASSQWLAEETQYF. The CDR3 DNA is TGCGCCAGCAGCCAATGGCTAGCAGAGGAGACCCAGTACTTC.

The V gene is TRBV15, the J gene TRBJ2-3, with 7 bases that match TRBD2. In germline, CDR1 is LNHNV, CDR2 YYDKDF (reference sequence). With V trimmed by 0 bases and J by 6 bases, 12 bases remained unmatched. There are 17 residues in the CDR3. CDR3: CATSREGTSAKEDTQYF. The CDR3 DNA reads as TGTGCCACCAGCAGAGAAGGTACTAGCGCGAAGGAGGATACGCAGTATTTT.

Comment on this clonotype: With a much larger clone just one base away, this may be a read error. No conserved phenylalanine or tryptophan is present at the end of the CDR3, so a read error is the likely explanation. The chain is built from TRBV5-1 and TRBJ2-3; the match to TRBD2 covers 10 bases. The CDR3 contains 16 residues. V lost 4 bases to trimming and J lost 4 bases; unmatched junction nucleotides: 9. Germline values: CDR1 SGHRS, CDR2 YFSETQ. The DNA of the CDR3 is TGCGCCAGCAGCCTTTCCCCTAGCGGGAGCTCAGATACGCAGTATTTG. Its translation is CASSLSPSGSSDTQYL.

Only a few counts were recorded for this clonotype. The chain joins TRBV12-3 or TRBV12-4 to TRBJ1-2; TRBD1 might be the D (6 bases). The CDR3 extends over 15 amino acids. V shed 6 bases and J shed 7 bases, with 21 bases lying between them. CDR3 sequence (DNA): TGTGCCAGCAGGCAAAGCAGGGGAATATTTGGTGGCTACACCTTC. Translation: CASRQSRGIFGGYTF.

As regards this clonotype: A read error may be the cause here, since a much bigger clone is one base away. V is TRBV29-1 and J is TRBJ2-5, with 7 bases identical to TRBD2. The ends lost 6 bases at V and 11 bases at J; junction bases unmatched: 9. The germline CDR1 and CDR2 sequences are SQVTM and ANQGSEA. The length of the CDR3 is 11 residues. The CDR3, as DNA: TGCAGCGTCGGGGAGGGGAGTGAGCAGTACTTC. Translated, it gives CSVGEGSEQYF.

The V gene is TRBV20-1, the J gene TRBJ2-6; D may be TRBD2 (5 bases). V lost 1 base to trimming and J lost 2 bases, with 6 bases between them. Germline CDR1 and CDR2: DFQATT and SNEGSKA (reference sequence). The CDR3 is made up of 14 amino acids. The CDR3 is CSARVRAGANVLTF. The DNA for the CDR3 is TGCAGTGCTAGAGTGAGGGCTGGGGCCAACGTCCTGACTTTC.

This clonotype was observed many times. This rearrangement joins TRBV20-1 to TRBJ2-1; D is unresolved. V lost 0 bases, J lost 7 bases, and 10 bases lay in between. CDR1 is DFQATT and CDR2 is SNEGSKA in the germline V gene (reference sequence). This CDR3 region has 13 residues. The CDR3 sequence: CSAREGEGNEQFF. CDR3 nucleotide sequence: TGCAGTGCTAGAGAGGGTGAAGGGAATGAGCAGTTCTTC.

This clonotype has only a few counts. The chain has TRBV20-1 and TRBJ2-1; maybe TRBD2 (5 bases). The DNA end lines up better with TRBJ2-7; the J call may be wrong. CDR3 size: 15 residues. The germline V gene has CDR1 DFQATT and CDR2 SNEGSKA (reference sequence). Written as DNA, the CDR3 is TGCAGTGCTAGTCAGACTACGGTCTCCTACAATGAGCAGTACTTC. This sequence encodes CSASQTTVSYNEQYF.

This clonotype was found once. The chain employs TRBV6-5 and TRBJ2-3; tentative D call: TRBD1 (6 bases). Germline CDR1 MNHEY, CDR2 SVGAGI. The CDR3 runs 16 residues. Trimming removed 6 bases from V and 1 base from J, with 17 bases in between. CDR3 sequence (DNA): TGTGCCAGCAGCTATACGACAGGACCTGGCACAGATACGCAGTATTTT. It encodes CASSYTTGPGTDTQYF.

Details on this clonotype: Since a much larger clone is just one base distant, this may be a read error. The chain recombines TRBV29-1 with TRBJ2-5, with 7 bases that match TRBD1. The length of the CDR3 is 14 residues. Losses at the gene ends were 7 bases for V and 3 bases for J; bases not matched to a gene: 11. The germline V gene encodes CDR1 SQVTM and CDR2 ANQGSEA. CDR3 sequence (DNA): TGCAGCGCCCTAAGCGGACAGGACAAAGAGACCCAGTACTTC. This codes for CSALSGQDKETQYF.

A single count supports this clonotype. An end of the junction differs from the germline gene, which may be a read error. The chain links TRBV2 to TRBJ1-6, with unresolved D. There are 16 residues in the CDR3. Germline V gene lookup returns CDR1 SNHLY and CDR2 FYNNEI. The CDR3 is CASSQTSSAYNSPLRF. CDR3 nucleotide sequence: TGTGCCAGCAGTCAGACCTCCTCGGCCTATAATTCACCCCTCCGCTTT.

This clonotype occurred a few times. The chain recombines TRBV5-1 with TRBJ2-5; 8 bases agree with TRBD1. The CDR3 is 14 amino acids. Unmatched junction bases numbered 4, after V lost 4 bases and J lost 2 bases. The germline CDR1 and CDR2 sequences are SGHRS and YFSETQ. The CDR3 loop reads CASSTGGGQETQYF. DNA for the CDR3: TGCGCCAGCAGCACAGGGGGTGGTCAAGAGACCCAGTACTTC.

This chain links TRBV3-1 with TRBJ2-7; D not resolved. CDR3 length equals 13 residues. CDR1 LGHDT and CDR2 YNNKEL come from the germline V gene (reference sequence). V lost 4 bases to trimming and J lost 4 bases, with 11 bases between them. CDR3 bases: TGTGCCAGCAGCCCCCGACGATGGTACGAGCAGTACTTC. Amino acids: CASSPRRWYEQYF.

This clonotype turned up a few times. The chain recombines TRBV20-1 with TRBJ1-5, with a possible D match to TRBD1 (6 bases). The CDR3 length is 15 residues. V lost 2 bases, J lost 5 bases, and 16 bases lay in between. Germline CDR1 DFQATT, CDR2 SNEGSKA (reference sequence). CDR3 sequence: CSARRSGDIDQPQHF. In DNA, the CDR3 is TGCAGTGCTAGACGATCAGGGGACATAGATCAGCCCCAGCATTTT.

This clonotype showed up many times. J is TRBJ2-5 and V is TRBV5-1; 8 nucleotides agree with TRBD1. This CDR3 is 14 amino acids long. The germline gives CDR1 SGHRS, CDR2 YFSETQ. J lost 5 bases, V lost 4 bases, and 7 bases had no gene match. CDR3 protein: CASSRTGSGETQYF. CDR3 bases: TGCGCCAGCAGCCGGACAGGGTCGGGTGAGACCCAGTACTTC.